This T cell receptor (beta chain) was sequenced during a study of molecular identifiers for immune sequencing clone quantification. V lost 0 bases, J lost 10 bases, and 18 bases lay in between. Germline CDR1 reads PRHDT; CDR2 reads FYEKMQ (reference sequence). This CDR3 has 15 amino acids. TCRdb reprocessed the PCR reads with MiXCR, giving one entry per CDR3 protein. The table has 35,000 or so distinct CDR3 sequences, approximately 19% seen once; the top ten hold approximately 1%. This clonotype was seen many times. What was sequenced was naive CD8+ T cells from blood, with Jurkat cell RNA spiked in. Specified subset: FACS-sorted CD8+CD4-CCR7+CD45RA+ naive T cells. The clonotype was recovered from a human donor in good health. Some libraries in this study had Jurkat cell RNA spiked in. The chain joins TRBV13 to TRBJ1-1; D is unresolved. The CDR3 bases are TGTGCCAGCAGCTTAGGCGTGATGGTAACAAGCGGAGCTTTCTTT. Encoded protein: CASSLGVMVTSGAFF.